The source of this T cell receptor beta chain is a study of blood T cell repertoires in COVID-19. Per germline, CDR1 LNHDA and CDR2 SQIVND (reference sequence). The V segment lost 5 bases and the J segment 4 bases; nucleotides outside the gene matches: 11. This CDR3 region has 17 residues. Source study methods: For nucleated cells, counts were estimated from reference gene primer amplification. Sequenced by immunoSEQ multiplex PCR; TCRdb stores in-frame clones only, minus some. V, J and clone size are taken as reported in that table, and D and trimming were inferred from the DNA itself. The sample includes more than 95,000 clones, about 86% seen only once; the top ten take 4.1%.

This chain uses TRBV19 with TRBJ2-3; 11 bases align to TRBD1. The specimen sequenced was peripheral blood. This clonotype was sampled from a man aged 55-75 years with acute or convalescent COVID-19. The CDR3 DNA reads TGTGCCAGTAGTCCTTGGACAGGGGGCGCAGCACCAGATACGCAGTATTTT. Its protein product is CASSPWTGGAAPDTQYF.